Below, 20 T cell receptor beta chains from the same sample are listed, as sequenced in a study of CD4 T cells in lung cancer. At least 3 cm from the malignant lesion, non-adjacent lung tissue was taken from the same resection. Clones were sequenced by immunoSEQ multiplex PCR, and TCRdb holds only the in-frame ones, with some missing. The table shows about 10,000 clones, with over 65% occurring only once. Material: normal lung tissue taken away from the tumor. The receptors were gathered from a man between 60 and 75 years old with non-small cell lung cancer.

The chain carries TRBV7-6 and TRBJ2-1, with TRBD2 matching 11 bases. The CDR3 has 14 amino acids. V trimming: 4 bases; J trimming: 4 bases; junction bases outside the gene matches: 0. CDR1 and CDR2 from the germline V gene are SGHVS and FNYEAQ. The CDR3 protein is CASSWTSGYNEQFF. The CDR3 nucleotides read TGTGCCAGCAGCTGGACTAGCGGGTACAATGAGCAGTTCTTC.

The gene calls are TRBV6-6 and TRBJ2-5, with TRBD2 identical over 12 bases. Germline-derived CDR1 and CDR2 are MNHNY and SVGAGI (reference sequence). V trimming: 2 bases; J trimming: 4 bases; junction bases outside the gene matches: 2. The CDR3 covers 15 residues. CDR3: CASSYPGLAGETQYF. The CDR3 nucleotides are TGTGCCAGCAGTTACCCGGGACTAGCGGGAGAGACCCAGTACTTC.

J is TRBJ2-1 and V is TRBV19, with 8 bases aligning to TRBD2. There are 18 residues in the CDR3. Trimming cost V 2 bases and J 0 bases; bases outside gene matches: 9. Germline-derived CDR1 and CDR2 are LNHDA and SQIVND (reference sequence). The CDR3 spells CASSISPQRERSYNEQFF. DNA of the CDR3: TGTGCCAGTAGTATAAGTCCCCAGCGGGAGCGCTCCTACAATGAGCAGTTCTTC.

This clone was found a few times. The CDR3 protein is CASTVAGGLAGYTF. The CDR3 DNA follows: TGTGCCAGCACCGTAGCAGGGGGCTTGGCTGGCTACACCTTC. This chain uses TRBV28 with TRBJ1-2, with 8 bases aligning to TRBD1. The V and J ends lost 7 bases and 7 bases, in that order; junction bases with no gene match: 11. Germline V gene lookup returns CDR1 MDHEN and CDR2 SYDVKM. The CDR3 totals 14 residues.

This clone was observed a handful of times. This sequence joins TRBV6-5 and TRBJ2-5, with TRBD2 identical over 13 bases. The CDR3 consists of 15 residues. Germline V gene sequence: CDR1 MNHEY, CDR2 SVGAGI. With V trimmed by 6 bases and J by 4 bases, 5 bases remained unmatched. CDR3 nucleotides: TGTGCCAGCAGACTAGCGGGAGGGTCGGGAGAGACCCAGTACTTC. Its protein is CASRLAGGSGETQYF.

This chain joins TRBV28 and TRBJ2-5, with 7 positions matching TRBD2. The J call may not be correct, given that the DNA end is closer to TRBJ2-7. This CDR3 has 16 residues. Germline values: CDR1 MDHEN, CDR2 SYDVKM. The CDR3 spells CASSPFGGTTSYEQYF. The CDR3 DNA follows: TGTGCCAGCAGTCCTTTCGGCGGGACTACCTCCTACGAGCAGTACTTC.

The chain's CDR3 is CASSEALTGRNGYTF. CDR3 coding DNA: TGTGCCAGCAGTGAAGCCCTGACAGGGAGGAATGGCTACACCTTC. This sequence joins TRBV6-1 and TRBJ1-2, with 7 bases identical to TRBD1. CDR3 length equals 15 residues. Germline V CDR1 and CDR2: MNHNS, SASEGT. V shed 0 bases and J 6 bases; nucleotides not matched to a gene: 7.

The rearrangement uses TRBV10-1 and TRBJ1-1; 7 bases align to TRBD1. V gave up 2 bases and J gave up 7 bases; unmatched junction bases: 7. From germline, CDR1 is WNHNN and CDR2 SYGVQD (reference sequence). The CDR3 spans 14 residues. In DNA form, the CDR3 reads TGCGCCAGCAGTGAGCGCAGGGGGTTGGGTGAAGCTTTCTTT. Protein product: CASSERRGLGEAFF.

The chain recombines TRBV5-6 with TRBJ2-2; unclear D gene. Germline values: CDR1 SGHDT, CDR2 YYEEEE. This CDR3 has 14 amino acids. V was shortened by 4 bases and J by 5 bases, with 12 bases between the two germline ends. CDR3 loop: CASSAEWVTGELFF. The CDR3 DNA reads as TGTGCCAGCAGCGCGGAGTGGGTTACCGGGGAGCTGTTTTTT.

The chain has TRBV15 and TRBJ2-1, with D possibly matching TRBD1 (5 bases). V dropped 0 bases and J dropped 0 bases, with 21 bases sitting between them. Germline loops: CDR1 LNHNV, CDR2 YYDKDF (reference sequence). This CDR3 region has 20 residues. CDR3 in amino acids: CATSRDRVGAHQSSYNEQFF. The CDR3 DNA sequence: TGTGCCACCAGCAGAGATAGGGTAGGGGCCCACCAAAGCTCCTACAATGAGCAGTTCTTC.

In this sample, this clone turned up a few times. The rearrangement uses TRBV6-6 and TRBJ1-1; 7 bases match TRBD1. V trimming: 2 bases; J trimming: 4 bases; junction bases outside the gene matches: 4. The CDR3 is 14 residues long. The V gene's germline CDR1 is MNHNY and CDR2 SVGAGI (reference sequence). The CDR3 sequence: CASSYIQGGTEAFF. The CDR3 DNA is TGTGCCAGCAGTTACATTCAGGGGGGCACTGAAGCTTTCTTT.

The chain couples TRBV9 to TRBJ1-1, with D unclear. The ends were cut back, 2 bases at V and 1 base at J, with 12 bases in the middle. CDR3 size: 15 residues. Looked up from germline, CDR1 is SGDLS and CDR2 is YYNGEE. The CDR3 loop is CASSVTGLGNTEAFF. CDR3 DNA: TGTGCCAGCAGCGTCACGGGTTTGGGGAACACTGAAGCTTTCTTT. The full variable domain, rest sourced from reference TRBV9 and TRBJ1-1, is DSGVTQTPKHLITATGQRVTLRCSPRSGDLSVYWYQQSLDQGLQFLIQYYNGEERAKGNILERFSAQQFPDLHSELNLSSLELGDSALYFCASSVTGLGNTEAFFGQGTRLTVV.

V gene TRBV19 combines with J gene TRBJ2-1, with 7 positions matching TRBD1. The V and J ends lost 5 bases and 12 bases, in that order; junction bases with no gene match: 10. The CDR3 has 13 amino acids. The germline gives CDR1 LNHDA, CDR2 SQIVND (reference sequence). The CDR3 reads CASSVDRAGLQFF. CDR3 DNA sequence: TGTGCCAGTAGTGTCGACAGGGCCGGATTGCAGTTCTTC.

J is TRBJ2-1 and V is TRBV11-3; D gene ambiguous. The V and J ends lost 1 base and 0 bases respectively, with 7 bases between them. Germline V CDR1 and CDR2: SGHNT, YENEEA. The CDR3 sequence is 15 residues long. CDR3 in amino acids: CASSLASSSYNEQFF. The CDR3 DNA follows: TGTGCCAGCAGCTTAGCCTCGAGCTCCTACAATGAGCAGTTCTTC.

The J gene is TRBJ2-3, the V gene TRBV2; a possible D gene is TRBD1 (6 bases). With 5 bases removed from V and 7 bases from J, the gap between germline ends came to 10 bases. Germline CDR1 reads SNHLY; CDR2 reads FYNNEI. This CDR3 region has 12 residues. The chain's CDR3 is CASSPTGNTQYF. The CDR3 DNA is TGTGCCAGCAGTCCAACAGGGAATACGCAGTATTTT. Using reference TRBV2 and TRBJ2-3 for the parts outside the CDR3, the full variable domain is EPEVTQTPSHQVTQMGQEVILRCVPISNHLYFYWYRQILGQKVEFLVSFYNNEISEKSEIFDDQFSVERPDGSNFTLKIRSTKLEDSAMYFCASSPTGNTQYFGPGTRLTVL.

Within the sample, this clone is medium-sized (0.01 to 0.1%). The V and J genes are TRBV10-3 and TRBJ1-2; D gene uncertain. Trimming removed 0 bases from V and 0 bases from J, with 11 bases in between. The germline gives CDR1 ENHRY, CDR2 SYGVKD. This CDR3 spans 16 amino acids. The CDR3 bases are TGTGCCATCAGTGAGTCTCCTTTAGATCCTAACTATGGCTACACCTTC. It codes for CAISESPLDPNYGYTF.

The J gene is TRBJ2-3, the V gene TRBV5-6, with TRBD1 identical over 7 bases. This CDR3 contains 17 residues. Germline loops: CDR1 SGHDT, CDR2 YYEEEE. Trimming took 4 bases from V and 2 from J; bases not matched to a gene: 13. The CDR3 is CASSPIFAGGHTDTQYF. The CDR3 DNA sequence: TGTGCCAGCAGCCCGATCTTCGCAGGGGGACACACAGATACGCAGTATTTT.

The chain has TRBV5-5 and TRBJ2-7; TRBD1 matches at 9 bases. Germline lookup yields CDR1 SGHKS and CDR2 YYEKEE (reference sequence). This CDR3 spans 15 amino acids. After removal of 3 bases from V and 5 bases from J, the junction contained 9 bases not matched to a gene. DNA of the CDR3: TGTGCCAGCAGCTCCCGGGACAGGGAACTTCACGAGCAGTACTTC. Residues: CASSSRDRELHEQYF.

The J gene is TRBJ2-7, the V gene TRBV6-1; maybe TRBD1 (6 bases). This CDR3 contains 15 residues. V was pared by 9 bases and J by 0 bases, with 18 bases between. Germline CDR1 and CDR2: MNHNS and SASEGT. The CDR3 protein is CASGPTGRASYEQYF. CDR3 nucleotide sequence: TGTGCCAGTGGCCCGACAGGAAGGGCCTCCTACGAGCAGTACTTC.

V and J are TRBV19 and TRBJ2-2; D is ambiguous. The V end was cut by 3 bases, the J end by 9 bases, with 11 bases between. The CDR3 extends over 13 amino acids. Per the germline V gene, CDR1 is LNHDA and CDR2 is SQIVND (reference sequence). DNA for the CDR3: TGTGCCAGTAGTATTCGGTTCAGGCGGGAGCTGTTTTTT. Its protein product is CASSIRFRRELFF.